The source of this TCR beta chain is a study of identical twins. MiXCR, run by TCRdb on the 5' RACE reads, gives a single entry per CDR3 protein. The repertoire holds hundreds of thousands of distinct CDR3 sequences, around 21% seen once, with about 4.3% in the top ten. Every sampled donor was Caucasian and healthy. The trim removed 4 bases at V and 8 bases at J, leaving 5 bases unmatched. The CDR3 is 12 residues long. Germline CDR1 DFQATT, CDR2 SNEGSKA (reference sequence). These sequences were also reported in another study, on T cells expressing NK-cell markers.

This rearrangement joins TRBV20-1 to TRBJ2-1; 7 bases are shared with TRBD1. Material for sequencing was PBMCs. The TCR was taken from a woman aged 18-29 years in good health. The CDR3 DNA is TGCAGTGCTACTTACAGGGGAGATGAGCAGTTCTTC. It specifies CSATYRGDEQFF.